Below, 23 T cell receptor beta chains from the same sample are listed, as sequenced in a study of blood T cell repertoires in COVID-19. Profiled with immunoSEQ multiplex PCR; TCRdb holds only in-frame clones, not every one. The data contain 150,000 to 200,000 clones, about 86% of them seen just once; the ten biggest clones take up approximately 4%. The sequencing sample was made of peripheral blood. Receptor source: a young man with active or convalescent COVID-19.

V is TRBV10-1 and J is TRBJ2-4, with D possibly being TRBD2 (5 bases). V lost 8 bases and J 8 bases, leaving 19 bases between the germline ends. The germline V gene has CDR1 WNHNN and CDR2 SYGVQD (reference sequence). The CDR3 has 14 amino acids. CDR3 DNA: TGCGCCAGCGAAAACCCGTACACGGAGGACATTCAGTACTTC. The encoded protein is CASENPYTEDIQYF.

CDR3 sequence (DNA): TGTGCCAGCAGCTTATTAGCGGGTCGACTAGCGGGCACCGGGGAGCTGTTTTTT. Amino acid sequence: CASSLLAGRLAGTGELFF. This chain uses TRBV13 with TRBJ2-2, with TRBD2 identical over 10 bases. The CDR3 runs 18 residues. Germline V gives CDR1 PRHDT, CDR2 FYEKMQ (reference sequence). The ends lost 2 bases at V and 4 bases at J; junction bases unmatched: 10.

The genes are TRBV28 and TRBJ1-1; possible D gene TRBD1, 5 bases. V was shortened by 9 bases and J by 5 bases, with 13 bases between the two germline ends. The CDR3 sequence is 12 residues long. CDR1 MDHEN and CDR2 SYDVKM come from the germline V gene. Here the CDR3 reads CASRTEGTEAFF. The DNA of the CDR3 is TGTGCCAGTAGGACGGAGGGGACTGAAGCTTTCTTT.

This chain connects TRBV5-6 to TRBJ1-4; D remains ambiguous. Trimming pared 1 base from V and 8 bases from J, leaving 12 bases between. The CDR3 has 14 amino acids. CDR1 is SGHDT, CDR2 YYEEEE, per germline. CDR3 residues: CASSLRGPGEKLFF. The DNA of the CDR3 is TGTGCCAGCAGCTTGAGAGGCCCGGGGGAAAAACTGTTTTTT.

The chain couples TRBV7-2 to TRBJ2-4; D gene ambiguous. This CDR3 has 16 amino acids. V was shortened by 2 bases and J by 0 bases, with 11 bases between the two germline ends. Looked up from germline, CDR1 is SGHTA and CDR2 is FQGNSA. The CDR3 protein is CASSLSMSLAKNIQYF. The CDR3 coding sequence is TGTGCCAGCAGCTTATCTATGAGCCTAGCCAAAAACATTCAGTACTTC. The entire variable domain, with the rest obtained from reference TRBV7-2 and TRBJ2-4, is as follows: GAGVSQSPSNKVTEKGKDVELRCDPISGHTALYWYRQSLGQGLEFLIYFQGNSAPDKSGLPSDRFSAERTGGSVSTLTIQRTQQEDSAVYLCASSLSMSLAKNIQYFGAGTRLSVL.

This CDR3 reads CASSISPTYEQYF. CDR3 nucleotide sequence: TGTGCCAGTAGTATTTCCCCGACTTACGAGCAGTACTTC. The V gene is TRBV19, the J gene TRBJ2-7; no clear D. Trimming left V 3 bases short and J 4 bases short, with 10 bases between. Germline CDR1 reads LNHDA; CDR2 reads SQIVND (reference sequence). The CDR3 loop spans 13 amino acids.

The J gene is TRBJ2-3, the V gene TRBV7-2, with 7 bases lining up with TRBD2. Germline CDR1 and CDR2: SGHTA and FQGNSA. The length of the CDR3 is 16 residues. Trimming cost V 5 bases and J 2 bases; bases outside gene matches: 10. Here the CDR3 DNA reads TGTGCCAGCAGCCAGAGAGAGCGGGGCTACACAGATACGCAGTATTTT. The encoded protein is CASSQRERGYTDTQYF.

The gene calls are TRBV27 and TRBJ2-5, with 13 bases fitting TRBD2. CDR1 and CDR2 from the germline V gene are MNHEY and SMNVEV (reference sequence). The CDR3 contains 14 residues. The ends lost 6 bases at V and 2 bases at J; junction bases unmatched: 0. CDR3 region: CASRLAGGQETQYF. The CDR3 nucleotides are TGTGCCAGCAGACTAGCGGGGGGGCAAGAGACCCAGTACTTC.

This sequence joins TRBV7-3 and TRBJ1-2; D is undetermined. The CDR3 runs to 14 residues. Trimming removed 5 bases from V and 0 bases from J, with 10 bases in between. Germline V gives CDR1 SGHTA, CDR2 FQGTGA. This chain's CDR3 is CASSPSASNYGYTF. The CDR3 DNA reads as TGTGCCAGCAGCCCCAGTGCCTCTAACTATGGCTACACCTTC. Full variable domain (remainder filled in from reference TRBV7-3 and TRBJ1-2): GAGVSQTPSNKVTEKGKYVELRCDPISGHTALYWYRQSLGQGPEFLIYFQGTGAADDSGLPNDRFFAVRPEGSVSTLKIQRTERGDSAVYLCASSPSASNYGYTFGSGTRLTVV.

The genes are TRBV5-1 and TRBJ1-3, with D unresolved. The CDR3 runs to 14 residues. Looked up from germline, CDR1 is SGHRS and CDR2 is YFSETQ. V dropped 6 bases and J dropped 2 bases, with 12 bases sitting between them. CDR3 protein: CASTAGGTGNTIYF. CDR3 bases: TGCGCCAGCACGGCCGGAGGTACTGGAAACACCATATATTTT. Full variable domain (missing parts from reference TRBV5-1 and TRBJ1-3): KAGVTQTPRYLIKTRGQQVTLSCSPISGHRSVSWYQQTPGQGLQFLFEYFSETQRNKGNFPGRFSGRQFSNSRSEMNVSTLELGDSALYLCASTAGGTGNTIYFGEGSWLTVV.

The table lists this clone with a few counts. The V call is TRBV18, the J call TRBJ1-4; possible D gene TRBD1, 5 bases. This CDR3 contains 15 residues. Germline V gene data show CDR1 as KGHSH and CDR2 as LQKENI. The V end lost 3 bases, the J end lost 4 bases, and 12 bases lay between the germline ends. CDR3 amino acids: CASSPSGGGNEKLFF. CDR3 sequence (DNA): TGTGCCAGCTCACCTTCCGGGGGAGGTAATGAAAAACTGTTTTTT.

This clone was detected ten times or more. V gene TRBV6-1 combines with J gene TRBJ1-5; TRBD1 aligns across 8 bases. Germline lookup yields CDR1 MNHNS and CDR2 SASEGT. CDR3 length: 18 amino acids. After removal of 2 bases from V and 5 bases from J, the junction contained 14 bases not matched to a gene. The CDR3 sequence is CASSEFVPRQGAYQPQHF. CDR3 nucleotide sequence: TGTGCCAGCAGTGAATTTGTCCCTCGCCAGGGGGCCTATCAGCCCCAGCATTTT.

This clone came up once. The chain recombines TRBV6-5 with TRBJ1-3; 9 nucleotides match TRBD1. The CDR3 is 16 residues long. CDR1 is MNHEY and CDR2 is SVGAGI in the germline V gene. The ends lost 2 bases at V and 9 bases at J; junction bases unmatched: 11. DNA of the CDR3: TGTGCCAGCAGTTACCGCGGGACAGGGCCCTCTGCCACCATATATTTT. Its protein is CASSYRGTGPSATIYF.

The V call is TRBV6-1, the J call TRBJ2-1, with 8 bases fitting TRBD2. The CDR3 is 15 amino acids. The ends lost 3 bases at V and 4 bases at J; junction bases unmatched: 5. CDR1 MNHNS and CDR2 SASEGT come from the germline V gene. In nucleotides, the CDR3 is TGTGCCAGCAGTGACAGGAGCGGGGGTTACAATGAGCAGTTCTTC. Translated: CASSDRSGGYNEQFF.

The chain carries TRBV19 and TRBJ2-1; D is possibly TRBD2 (6 bases). V was pared by 3 bases and J by 7 bases, with 13 bases between. The germline gives CDR1 LNHDA, CDR2 SQIVND (reference sequence). The CDR3 is 14 amino acids. CDR3 DNA sequence: TGTGCCAGTAGTATCCCCCCTAGCGCAAATGAGCAGTTCTTC. It encodes CASSIPPSANEQFF. The whole variable domain, filled in from reference TRBV19 and TRBJ2-1, reads DGGITQSPKYLFRKEGQNVTLSCEQNLNHDAMYWYRQDPGQGLRLIYYSQIVNDFQKGDIAEGYSVSREKKESFPLTVTSAQKNPTAFYLCASSIPPSANEQFFGPGTRLTVL.

The chain recombines TRBV3-1 (or the pseudogene TRBV3-2) with TRBJ2-2, with 10 bases lining up with TRBD2. The germline V gene encodes CDR1 LGHDT and CDR2 YNNKEL (reference sequence). Trimming at V came to 4 bases and at J to 2 bases, leaving 7 bases not matched to a gene. This CDR3 has 17 residues. The CDR3 region has the DNA TGTGCCAGCAGCCCCGGGACTAGCGTGACCAACACCGGGGAGCTGTTTTTT. Its protein product is CASSPGTSVTNTGELFF.

The rearrangement joins TRBV19 to TRBJ2-2, with D maybe TRBD2 (6 bases). This CDR3 region has 17 residues. CDR1 and CDR2 (germline): LNHDA, SQIVND (reference sequence). With 9 bases removed from V and 4 bases from J, the gap between germline ends came to 24 bases. CDR3 sequence: CASNHRRAMRGTGELFF. DNA of the CDR3: TGTGCCAGCAACCACAGGAGGGCCATGCGTGGCACCGGGGAGCTGTTTTTT.

The J gene is TRBJ1-2, the V gene TRBV5-5; D unresolved. Germline V gives CDR1 SGHKS, CDR2 YYEKEE (reference sequence). The CDR3 runs 13 residues. Trimming pared 0 bases from V and 4 bases from J, leaving 7 bases between. The chain's CDR3 is CASSLGPAYGYTF. CDR3 bases: TGTGCCAGCAGCTTGGGGCCCGCCTATGGCTACACCTTC.

V is TRBV5-1 and J is TRBJ1-5; 7 positions agree with TRBD1. The junction had 4 bases not matched to a gene; V was cut back by 2 bases and J by 5 bases. Per germline, CDR1 SGHRS and CDR2 YFSETQ. The CDR3 spans 14 residues. CDR3 nucleotide sequence: TGCGCCAGCAGCTTAAGACAGGGAGATCAGCCCCAGCATTTT. Amino acids: CASSLRQGDQPQHF.

This clone was counted once. This sequence joins TRBV6-5 and TRBJ1-2, with D possibly TRBD1 on 6 matching bases. Germline V gene data show CDR1 as MNHEY and CDR2 as SVGAGI. V lost 7 bases and J lost 9, with 21 bases in between. CDR3 length: 14 amino acids. CDR3 in DNA: TGTGCCAGCACCACCCTGTCGGGGGGCCGTAGCTACACCTTC. Residues: CASTTLSGGRSYTF.

This chain links TRBV18 with TRBJ1-4; TRBD1 matches 7 bases. V lost 6 bases, J lost 10 bases, and 8 bases stayed unmatched. Germline V gene data show CDR1 as KGHSH and CDR2 as LQKENI. The CDR3 is made up of 13 amino acids. The CDR3 reads CASSPGTAGKLFF. The CDR3 coding sequence is TGTGCCAGCTCGCCGGGGACAGCTGGAAAACTGTTTTTT.

This clone came up once. This sequence joins TRBV5-4 and TRBJ2-5, with 7 bases aligning to TRBD1. The length of the CDR3 is 15 residues. Germline V gives CDR1 SGHNT, CDR2 YYREEE (reference sequence). The V and J ends lost 4 bases and 4 bases, in that order; junction bases with no gene match: 10. In DNA form, the CDR3 reads TGTGCCAGCAGCAAGAACGTACAGGGGTTAGAGACCCAGTACTTC. Protein sequence: CASSKNVQGLETQYF.

The V and J genes are TRBV6-5 and TRBJ2-7, with 7 bases lining up with TRBD1. The CDR3 sequence is 14 residues long. Per the germline V gene, CDR1 is MNHEY and CDR2 is SVGAGI. Trimming cost V 6 bases and J 3 bases; bases outside gene matches: 8. The CDR3 DNA sequence: TGTGCCAGCAGCGTAGGACAGGCTGGCTACGAGCAGTACGTC. This sequence encodes CASSVGQAGYEQYV.